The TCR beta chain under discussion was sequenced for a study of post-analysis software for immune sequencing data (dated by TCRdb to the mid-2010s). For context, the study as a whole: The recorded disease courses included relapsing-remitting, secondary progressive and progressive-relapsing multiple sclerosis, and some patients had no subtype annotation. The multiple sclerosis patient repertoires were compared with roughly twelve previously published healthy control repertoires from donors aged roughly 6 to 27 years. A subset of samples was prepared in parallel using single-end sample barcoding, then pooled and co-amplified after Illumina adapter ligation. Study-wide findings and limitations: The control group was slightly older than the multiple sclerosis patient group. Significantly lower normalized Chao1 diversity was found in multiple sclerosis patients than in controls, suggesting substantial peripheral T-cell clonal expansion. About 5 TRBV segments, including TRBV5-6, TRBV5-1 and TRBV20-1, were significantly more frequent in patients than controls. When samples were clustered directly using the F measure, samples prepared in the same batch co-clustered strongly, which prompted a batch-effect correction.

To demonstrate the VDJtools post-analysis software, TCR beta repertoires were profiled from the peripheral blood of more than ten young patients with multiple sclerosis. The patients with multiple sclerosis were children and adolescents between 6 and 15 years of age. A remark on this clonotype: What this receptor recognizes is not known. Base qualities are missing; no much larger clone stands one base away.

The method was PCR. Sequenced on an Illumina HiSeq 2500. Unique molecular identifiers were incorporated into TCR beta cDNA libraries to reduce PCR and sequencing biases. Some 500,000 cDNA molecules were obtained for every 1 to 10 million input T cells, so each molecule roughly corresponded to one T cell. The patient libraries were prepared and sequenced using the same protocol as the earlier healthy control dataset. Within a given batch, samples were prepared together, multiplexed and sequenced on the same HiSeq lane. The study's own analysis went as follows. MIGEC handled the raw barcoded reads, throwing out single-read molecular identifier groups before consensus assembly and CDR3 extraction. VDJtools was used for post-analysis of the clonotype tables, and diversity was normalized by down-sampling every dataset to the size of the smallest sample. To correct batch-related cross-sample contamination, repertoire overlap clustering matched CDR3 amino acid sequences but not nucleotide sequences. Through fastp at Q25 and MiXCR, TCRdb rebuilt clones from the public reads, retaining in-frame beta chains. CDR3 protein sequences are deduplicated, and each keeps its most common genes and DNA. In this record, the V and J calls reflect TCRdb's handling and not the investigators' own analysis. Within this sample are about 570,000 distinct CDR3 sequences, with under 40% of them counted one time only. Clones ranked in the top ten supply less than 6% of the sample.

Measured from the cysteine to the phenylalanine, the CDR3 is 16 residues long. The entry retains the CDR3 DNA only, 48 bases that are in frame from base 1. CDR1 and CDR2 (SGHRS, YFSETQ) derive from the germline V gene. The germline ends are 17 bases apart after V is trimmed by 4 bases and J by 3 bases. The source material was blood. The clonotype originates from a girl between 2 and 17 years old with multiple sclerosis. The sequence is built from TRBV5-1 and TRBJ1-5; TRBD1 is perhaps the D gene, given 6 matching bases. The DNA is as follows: TGCGCCAGCAGCCCGGGGTTGGGGGGCGTCAATCAGCCCCAGCATTTT. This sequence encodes CASSPGLGGVNQPQHF.